The clone carrying this T cell receptor beta chain occurred once. Its antigen is as yet unknown. The germline V gene encodes CDR1 SGHAT and CDR2 FQNNGV. The V gene lost 1 base and the J gene lost 4 bases, with 8 bases spanning the gap. This CDR3 is built from 14 residues. The data derive from a study of blood T cells in healthy people across ages. Regarding the study as a whole: Using unsorted PBMCs precluded a conclusive naive versus antigen-experienced comparison. Long-lived donors had more naive CD4+ cells and higher diversity than aged donors. Total diversity from one million sequenced T cells was likely underestimated.

Then a second PCR, running about 6 to 12 cycles, was carried out with a sample-barcoded 5' primer and a J-beta primer mix. Template switching added a 12-random-nucleotide identifier to every cDNA molecule. TCRdb re-derived calls from the 5' RACE reads in MiXCR, one entry per CDR3 protein. The sample lists hundreds of thousands of distinct CDR3 sequences, roughly 64% occurring once. Material for sequencing was blood. The chain couples TRBV11-2 to TRBJ2-1; D is uncertain. This sequence originates from a man aged 30 to 45 in good health. The CDR3 spells CASSLVPEYNEQFF. DNA of the CDR3: TGTGCCAGCAGCTTAGTCCCAGAATACAATGAGCAGTTCTTC.